The rows below give T cell receptor beta chains drawn from one sample of a study of cytomegalovirus exposure and HLA in healthy donors. Repertoires were generated with immunoSEQ multiplex PCR, while TCRdb's copy carries only in-frame clones and drops some. Of about 210,000 clones in the sample, about 90% were seen once. Sequenced material: PBMCs. Receptor source: a boy younger than 10 in good health and CMV-seronegative. Both conserved end residues are part of each CDR3. Each record gives: CDR3 length, V gene, D gene, J gene, clone size, CDR3 DNA, CDR3 protein. The D gene is left open where the match is weak. Size is omitted from some rows. Given values are once, few, many or a class for expanded clones.

length: 16
V: TRBV7-3
D: TRBD1
J: TRBJ2-5
size: NA
DNA: TGTGCCAGCAGCCCAAATACAGGGGGAGGTTTGGAGACCCAGTACTTC
CDR3: CASSPNTGGGLETQYF

length: 16
V: TRBV4-1
D: TRBD2
J: TRBJ2-3
size: NA
DNA: TGCGCCAGCAGCCAAGTAAGCGGGGGGGCGGGAGATACGCAGTATTTT
CDR3: CASSQVSGGAGDTQYF

length: 14
V: TRBV10-3
D: NA
J: TRBJ2-5
size: NA
DNA: TGTGCCATCAGTGAACTAGGAGCTCAAGAGACCCAGTACTTC
CDR3: CAISELGAQETQYF

length: 15
V: TRBV4-2
D: NA
J: TRBJ1-1
size: NA
DNA: TGTGCCAGCAGCCAAGCCTTAACAGGGAGCACTGAAGCTTTCTTT
CDR3: CASSQALTGSTEAFF

length: 15
V: TRBV30
D: TRBD2
J: TRBJ2-3
size: NA
DNA: TGTGCCTGGAGTGTCCTAGCGGGTTTCACAGATACGCAGTATTTT
CDR3: CAWSVLAGFTDTQYF

length: 15
V: TRBV5-1
D: TRBD2
J: TRBJ2-7
size: NA
DNA: TGCGCCAGCAGCTTGAGTAGCGGGGGTTCTGGAGAGCAGTACTTC
CDR3: CASSLSSGGSGEQYF

length: 18
V: TRBV5-1
D: TRBD2
J: TRBJ2-2
size: NA
DNA: TGCGCCAGCAGCTTGGTTCCTAGCGGGGGCCTGAACACCGGGGAGCTGTTTTTT
CDR3: CASSLVPSGGLNTGELFF

length: 16
V: TRBV2
D: NA
J: TRBJ2-7
size: NA
DNA: TGTGCCAGCAGTGAAACCCCCGTAGCTGGGACTGATCGGCGGTACTTC
CDR3: CASSETPVAGTDRRYF

length: 14
V: TRBV7-9
D: NA
J: TRBJ2-3
size: NA
DNA: TGTGCCAGCAGCGAGGACTTGATCCCTTCTACGCAGTATTTT
CDR3: CASSEDLIPSTQYF

length: 15
V: TRBV28
D: NA
J: TRBJ2-1
size: NA
DNA: TGTGCCAGCACCTCGGGGAGTAGGTCCTACAATGAGCAGTTCTTC
CDR3: CASTSGSRSYNEQFF

length: 12
V: TRBV28
D: NA
J: TRBJ2-3
size: NA
DNA: TGTGCCAGCAGTTCTCCCACAGATACGCAGTATTTT
CDR3: CASSSPTDTQYF

length: 16
V: TRBV19
D: TRBD1
J: TRBJ1-5
size: NA
DNA: TGTGCCAGTAGTATCCCAGACAGGGGGCGGAATCAGCCCCAGCATTTT
CDR3: CASSIPDRGRNQPQHF

length: 19
V: TRBV28
D: TRBD1
J: TRBJ1-1
size: NA
DNA: TGTGCCAGCAGTAGCTCACTCCTCCGGGACAGACCATTGAACACTGAAGCTTTCTTT
CDR3: CASSSSLLRDRPLNTEAFF

length: 15
V: TRBV6-5
D: TRBD1
J: TRBJ1-5
size: NA
DNA: TGTGCCAGCAGCTTCACGGGACAGGTGGGTCAGCCCCAGCATTTT
CDR3: CASSFTGQVGQPQHF

length: 12
V: TRBV28
D: NA
J: TRBJ1-2
size: NA
DNA: TGTGCCAGCCTGGACAGAAGCTATGGCTACACCTTC
CDR3: CASLDRSYGYTF

length: 16
V: TRBV18
D: TRBD1
J: TRBJ2-1
size: NA
DNA: TGTGCCAGCTCACCGCTGCAAGGGACAGCATACAATGAGCAGTTCTTC
CDR3: CASSPLQGTAYNEQFF

length: 18
V: TRBV28
D: NA
J: TRBJ1-6
size: NA
DNA: TGTGCCAGCAGTTACCTACCGGGAGACCTTAATGATAATTCACCCCTCCACTTT
CDR3: CASSYLPGDLNDNSPLHF

length: 14
V: TRBV7-8
D: TRBD1
J: TRBJ1-2
size: NA
DNA: TGTGCCAGCAGCCGAACAGGGGGCAACTATGGCTACACCTTC
CDR3: CASSRTGGNYGYTF

length: 16
V: TRBV11-2
D: TRBD1
J: TRBJ2-6
size: once
DNA: TGTGCCAGCAGCTTAGTAACAGGGGCAGGGGCCAACGTCCTGACTTTC
CDR3: CASSLVTGAGANVLTF

length: 14
V: TRBV5-1
D: NA
J: TRBJ2-7
size: NA
DNA: TGCGCCAGCAGAGACCAGACAGGTTCCTACGAGCAGTACTTC
CDR3: CASRDQTGSYEQYF

length: 15
V: TRBV6-5
D: TRBD2
J: TRBJ2-5
size: NA
DNA: TGTGCCAGCAGTTGGGGACTAGCGGGGGGAGAGACCCAGTACTTC
CDR3: CASSWGLAGGETQYF

length: 15
V: TRBV15
D: NA
J: TRBJ2-5
size: NA
DNA: TGTGCCACCAGCAGAGATGGTGGAGGGAAAGAGACCCAGTACTTC
CDR3: CATSRDGGGKETQYF

length: 15
V: TRBV28
D: NA
J: TRBJ1-2
size: NA
DNA: TGTGCCAGCAGTCCACCCAGGGCGGTAAACTATGGCTACACCTTC
CDR3: CASSPPRAVNYGYTF

length: 17
V: TRBV27
D: NA
J: TRBJ2-5
size: NA
DNA: TGTGCCAGCAGTTTATTCCCCCACAAGGGAGGTAGCGAGACCCAGTACTTC
CDR3: CASSLFPHKGGSETQYF

length: 17
V: TRBV19
D: TRBD1
J: TRBJ1-3
size: few
DNA: TGTGCCAGTAGTTGGGGACAGGGGAAAATCTCTGGAAACACCATATATTTT
CDR3: CASSWGQGKISGNTIYF

length: 14
V: TRBV10-3
D: TRBD1
J: TRBJ1-3
size: few
DNA: TGTGCCATCAGTGCTCGGGACAGAGCCGGCGCCATATATTTT
CDR3: CAISARDRAGAIYF

length: 13
V: TRBV27
D: TRBD2
J: TRBJ2-5
size: NA
DNA: TGTGCCAGCAGTCTCGGGCAGGGACTACCTTGGGACTTC
CDR3: CASSLGQGLPWDF

length: 18
V: TRBV7-2
D: NA
J: TRBJ1-4
size: NA
DNA: TGTGCCAGCAGCTTAGTCAGGGGTAGTGATTTGACTAATGAAAAACTGTTTTTT
CDR3: CASSLVRGSDLTNEKLFF

length: 15
V: TRBV12-5
D: TRBD2
J: TRBJ2-3
size: NA
DNA: TGTGCTAGTGGCCAGAGCGGGGATGCGGGAGATACGCAGTATTTT
CDR3: CASGQSGDAGDTQYF

length: 13
V: TRBV2
D: NA
J: TRBJ2-5
size: NA
DNA: TGTGCCAGCAATCGGGTAAACCAAGAGACCCAGTACTTC
CDR3: CASNRVNQETQYF

length: 14
V: TRBV28
D: NA
J: TRBJ1-5
size: NA
DNA: TGTGCCAGCAGTTTTGACAGAACCTATCAGCCCCAGCATTTT
CDR3: CASSFDRTYQPQHF

length: 13
V: TRBV29-1
D: NA
J: TRBJ2-7
size: NA
DNA: TGCAGCGTCTTGACAGGTGATACCTACGAGCAGTACTTC
CDR3: CSVLTGDTYEQYF

length: 15
V: TRBV15
D: NA
J: TRBJ2-2
size: few
DNA: TGTGCCACCAGCAGAGATACTAGACATACCGGGGAGCTGTTTTTT
CDR3: CATSRDTRHTGELFF

length: 15
V: TRBV4-1
D: NA
J: TRBJ2-3
size: once
DNA: TGCGCCAGCAGCCAAGTGGAGGCAAAAACTGTGCCGCAGTATTTT
CDR3: CASSQVEAKTVPQYF

length: 14
V: TRBV7-2
D: TRBD1
J: TRBJ2-7
size: NA
DNA: TGTGCCAGCAGCACTTCCACAGGGGCCTACGAGCAGTACTTC
CDR3: CASSTSTGAYEQYF

length: 13
V: TRBV7-9
D: NA
J: TRBJ1-3
size: NA
DNA: TGTGCCAGCAGCTTTAGCACCGGAAACACCATATATTTT
CDR3: CASSFSTGNTIYF

length: 11
V: TRBV7-2
D: NA
J: TRBJ2-1
size: NA
DNA: TGTGCCAGCAGCCGTGCGCCTGAGCAGTTCTTC
CDR3: CASSRAPEQFF

length: 15
V: TRBV7-7
D: NA
J: TRBJ2-5
size: NA
DNA: TGTGCCAGCAGCTTAATGACAGGCCCCCAAGAGACCCAGTACTTC
CDR3: CASSLMTGPQETQYF

length: 17
V: TRBV5-1
D: NA
J: TRBJ2-2
size: NA
DNA: TGCGCCAGCAGCTTGCGTCACCCCCCGACTAACACCGGGGAGCTGTTTTTT
CDR3: CASSLRHPPTNTGELFF

length: 14
V: TRBV19
D: NA
J: TRBJ2-2
size: NA
DNA: TGTGCCAGTAGTTCCCCCTCGAACACCGGGGAGCTGTTTTTT
CDR3: CASSSPSNTGELFF

length: 17
V: TRBV6-1
D: TRBD1
J: TRBJ1-1
size: few
DNA: TGTGCCAGCAGTGAAGCGAGACAGGGCCTATTGAACACTGAAGCTTTCTTT
CDR3: CASSEARQGLLNTEAFF

length: 15
V: TRBV30
D: TRBD2
J: TRBJ2-3
size: NA
DNA: TGTGCCTGGAGTGTAGGGCTAGCGGGCACAGATACGCAGTATTTT
CDR3: CAWSVGLAGTDTQYF

length: 15
V: TRBV5-1
D: NA
J: TRBJ1-4
size: few
DNA: TGCGCCAGCAGCTTTTTTGCAGGGATGGATGAAAAACTGTTTTTT
CDR3: CASSFFAGMDEKLFF

length: 13
V: TRBV6-1
D: TRBD1
J: TRBJ1-5
size: NA
DNA: TGTGCCAGCGGGGACAGGCTGAATCAGCCCCAGCATTTT
CDR3: CASGDRLNQPQHF

length: 16
V: TRBV10-3
D: NA
J: TRBJ2-7
size: NA
DNA: TGTGCCATCAGTGAAGGGTTGTCAGGGGTGGGAATCGAGCAGTACTTC
CDR3: CAISEGLSGVGIEQYF

length: 15
V: TRBV7-2
D: NA
J: TRBJ1-5
size: NA
DNA: TGTGCCAGCAGCCCCCGCTTAAGTGGAGGTCAGCCCCAGCATTTT
CDR3: CASSPRLSGGQPQHF

length: 14
V: TRBV19
D: NA
J: TRBJ1-3
size: NA
DNA: TGTGCCAGTACCCCGACAGAATTCGGAAACACCATATATTTT
CDR3: CASTPTEFGNTIYF

length: 19
V: TRBV21-1
D: NA
J: TRBJ2-3
size: NA
DNA: TGTGCCAGCAGCAAATCGGAAAAATCGACTAGCGGTTACACAGATACGCAGTATTTT
CDR3: CASSKSEKSTSGYTDTQYF

length: 16
V: TRBV7-9
D: TRBD2
J: TRBJ2-2
size: NA
DNA: TGTGCCAGCATCAACGCGGGGGAGGTTAGGGCCGGGGAGCTGTTTTTT
CDR3: CASINAGEVRAGELFF

length: 12
V: TRBV2
D: NA
J: TRBJ1-1
size: once
DNA: TGTGCCAGCAGCCGACCCGACAGGGAAGCTTTCTTT
CDR3: CASSRPDREAFF

length: 15
V: TRBV10-3
D: TRBD1
J: TRBJ2-2
size: NA
DNA: TGTGCCATCAGTGGCGACAGGGGTGGTACCGGGGAGCTGTTTTTT
CDR3: CAISGDRGGTGELFF

length: 13
V: TRBV19
D: TRBD1
J: TRBJ1-2
size: NA
DNA: TGTGCCAGTAGTATGACAGGGGACTATGGCTACACCTTC
CDR3: CASSMTGDYGYTF

length: 15
V: TRBV9
D: NA
J: TRBJ2-1
size: once
DNA: TGTGCCAGCAGCGTAGAACAGGGGACTTACAATGAGCAGTTCTTC
CDR3: CASSVEQGTYNEQFF

length: 13
V: TRBV6-1
D: NA
J: TRBJ1-2
size: NA
DNA: TGTGCCAGCAGAGGGACTGGCAACTATGGCTACACCTTC
CDR3: CASRGTGNYGYTF

length: 17
V: TRBV5-1
D: TRBD1
J: TRBJ1-1
size: NA
DNA: TGCGCCAGCAGCTTGGAGGGGACAGGGGGGATGAACACTGAAGCTTTCTTT
CDR3: CASSLEGTGGMNTEAFF

length: 16
V: TRBV7-2
D: TRBD2
J: TRBJ2-1
size: NA
DNA: TGTGCCAGCAGCTTAACTAGCGGGGGATTGCACAATGAGCAGTTCTTC
CDR3: CASSLTSGGLHNEQFF

length: 14
V: TRBV6-4
D: NA
J: TRBJ2-3
size: NA
DNA: TGTGCCAGCAGTGACCAGGGGGGATTAGATACGCAGTATTTT
CDR3: CASSDQGGLDTQYF